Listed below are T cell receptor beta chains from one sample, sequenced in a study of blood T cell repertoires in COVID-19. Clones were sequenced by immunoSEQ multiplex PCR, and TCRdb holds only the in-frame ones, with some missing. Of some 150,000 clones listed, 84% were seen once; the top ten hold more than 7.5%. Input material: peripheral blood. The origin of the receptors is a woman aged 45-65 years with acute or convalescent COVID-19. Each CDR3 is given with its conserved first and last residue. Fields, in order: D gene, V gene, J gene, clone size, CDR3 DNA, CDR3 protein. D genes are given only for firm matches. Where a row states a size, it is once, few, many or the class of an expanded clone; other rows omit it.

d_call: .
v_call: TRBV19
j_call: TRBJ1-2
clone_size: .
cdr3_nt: TGTGCCAGTAGTTCAACTAGGACAGTCTATGGCTACACCTTC
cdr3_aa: CASSSTRTVYGYTF

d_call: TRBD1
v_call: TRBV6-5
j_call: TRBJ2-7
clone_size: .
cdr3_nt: TGTGCCAGCAGCTGGACAGGGGGCGGGTACGAGCAGTACTTC
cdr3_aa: CASSWTGGGYEQYF

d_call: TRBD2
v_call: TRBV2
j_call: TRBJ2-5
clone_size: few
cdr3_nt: TGTGCCAGCAGTAGATGGACTAGCGGGGGGGAACAAGAGACCCAGTACTTC
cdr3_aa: CASSRWTSGGEQETQYF

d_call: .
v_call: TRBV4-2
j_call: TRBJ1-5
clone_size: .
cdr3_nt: TGTGCCAGCAGCCAAGATCGGGGGAGCGGGCCCCAGCATTTT
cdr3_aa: CASSQDRGSGPQHF

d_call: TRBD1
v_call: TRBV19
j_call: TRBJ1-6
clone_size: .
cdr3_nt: TGTGCCAGTAGTGGGGACAGCCCGAATTCACCCCTCCACTTT
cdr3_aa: CASSGDSPNSPLHF

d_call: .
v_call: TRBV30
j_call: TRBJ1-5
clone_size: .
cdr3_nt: TGTGCCTGGAGTAGACAGGTAACTCAGCCCCAGCATTTT
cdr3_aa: CAWSRQVTQPQHF

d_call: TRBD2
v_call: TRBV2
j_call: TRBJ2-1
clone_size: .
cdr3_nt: TGTGCCAGCGGGCCTACACTAGCGGGGGGTCTTGAGCAGTTCTTC
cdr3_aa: CASGPTLAGGLEQFF

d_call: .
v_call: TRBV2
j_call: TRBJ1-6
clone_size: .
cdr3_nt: TGTGCCAGCAATCCTCAGGGATCCTATAATTCACCCCTCCACTTT
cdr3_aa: CASNPQGSYNSPLHF

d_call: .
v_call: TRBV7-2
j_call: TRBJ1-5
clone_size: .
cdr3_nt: TGTGCCAGCAGCTTACGGGATCGGGGCAATCAGCCCCAGCATTTT
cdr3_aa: CASSLRDRGNQPQHF

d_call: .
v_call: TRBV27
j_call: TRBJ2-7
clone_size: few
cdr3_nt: TGTGCCAGCAGGGACAGCTCCTACGAGCAGTACTTC
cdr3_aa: CASRDSSYEQYF

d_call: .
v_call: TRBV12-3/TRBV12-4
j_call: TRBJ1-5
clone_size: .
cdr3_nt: TGTGCCAGCAGTTACGCGACGGGTCAGCCCCAGCATTTT
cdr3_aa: CASSYATGQPQHF

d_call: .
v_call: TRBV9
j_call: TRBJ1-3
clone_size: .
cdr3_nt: TGTGCCAGCAGCTCTCAGGACTTCTCTGGAAACACCATATATTTT
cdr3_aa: CASSSQDFSGNTIYF

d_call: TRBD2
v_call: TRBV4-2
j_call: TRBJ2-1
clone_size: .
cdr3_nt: TGTGCCAGCAGCCAAGATTCAACTAGCGGGAGACTGGTCAAGCAGTTCTTC
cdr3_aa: CASSQDSTSGRLVKQFF

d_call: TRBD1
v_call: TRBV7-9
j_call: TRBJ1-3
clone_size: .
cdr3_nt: TGTGCCAGCAGCTTGAACTGGGACAGGGAGAGAAACACCATATATTTT
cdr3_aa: CASSLNWDRERNTIYF

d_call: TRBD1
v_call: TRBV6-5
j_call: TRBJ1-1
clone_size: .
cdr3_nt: TGTGCCAGCAGTTACTGGACAGGAATGAACACTGAAGCTTTCTTT
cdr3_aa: CASSYWTGMNTEAFF

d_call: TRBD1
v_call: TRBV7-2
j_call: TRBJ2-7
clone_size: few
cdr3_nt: TGTGCCAGCAGCTTATTGCCGCCGGGACAGGGATACGAGCAGTACTTC
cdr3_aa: CASSLLPPGQGYEQYF

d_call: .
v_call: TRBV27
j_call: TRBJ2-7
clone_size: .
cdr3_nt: TGTGCCAGCAGTCGGGGGTTTGGGGCCTACGAGCAGTACTTC
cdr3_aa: CASSRGFGAYEQYF

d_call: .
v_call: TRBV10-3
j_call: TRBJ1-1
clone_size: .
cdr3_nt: TGTGCCATCAGTGAGGAGGAGTACACTGAAGCTTTCTTT
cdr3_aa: CAISEEEYTEAFF